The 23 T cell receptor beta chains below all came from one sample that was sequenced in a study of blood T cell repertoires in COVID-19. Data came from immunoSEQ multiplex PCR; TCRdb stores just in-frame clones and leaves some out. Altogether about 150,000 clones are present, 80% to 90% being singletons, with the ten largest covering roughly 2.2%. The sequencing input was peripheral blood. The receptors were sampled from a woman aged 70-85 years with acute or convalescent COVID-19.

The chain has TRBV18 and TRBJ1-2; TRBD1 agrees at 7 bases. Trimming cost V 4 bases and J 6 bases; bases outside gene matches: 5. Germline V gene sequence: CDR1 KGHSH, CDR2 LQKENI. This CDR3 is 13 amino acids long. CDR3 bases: TGTGCCAGCTCACAAGGGGGCTGGGATGGCTACACCTTC. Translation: CASSQGGWDGYTF.

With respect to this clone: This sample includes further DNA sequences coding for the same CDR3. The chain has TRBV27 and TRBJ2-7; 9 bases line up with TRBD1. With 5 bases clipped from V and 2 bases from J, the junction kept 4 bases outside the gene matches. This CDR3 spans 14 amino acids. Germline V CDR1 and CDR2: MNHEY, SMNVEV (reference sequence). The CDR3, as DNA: TGTGCCAGCAGTCCCCGGACAGGGGCCTACGAGCAGTACGTC. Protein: CASSPRTGAYEQYV.

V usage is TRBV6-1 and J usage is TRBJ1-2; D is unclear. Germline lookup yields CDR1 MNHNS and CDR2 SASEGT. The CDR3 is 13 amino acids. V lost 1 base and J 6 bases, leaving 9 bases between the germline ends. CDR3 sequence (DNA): TGTGCCAGCAGTGAAGTTGGCGGGAATGGCTACACCTTC. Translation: CASSEVGGNGYTF.

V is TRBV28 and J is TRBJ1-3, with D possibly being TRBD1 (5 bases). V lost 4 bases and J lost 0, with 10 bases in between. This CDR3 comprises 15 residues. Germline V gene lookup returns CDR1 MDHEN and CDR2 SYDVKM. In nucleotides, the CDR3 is TGTGCCAGCAGTTCACAGGACCTCTCTGGAAACACCATATATTTT. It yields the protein CASSSQDLSGNTIYF.

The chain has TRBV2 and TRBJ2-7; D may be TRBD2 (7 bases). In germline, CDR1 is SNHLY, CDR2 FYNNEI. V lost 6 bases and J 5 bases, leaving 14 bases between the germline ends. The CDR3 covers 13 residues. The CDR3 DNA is TGTGCCAGCAGATCGGGGGGCTCTCACGAGCAGTACGTC. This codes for CASRSGGSHEQYV.

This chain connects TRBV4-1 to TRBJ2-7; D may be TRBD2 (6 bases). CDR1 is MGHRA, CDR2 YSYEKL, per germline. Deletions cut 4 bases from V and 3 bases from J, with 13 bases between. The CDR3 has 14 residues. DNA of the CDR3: TGCGCCAGCAGCCGAGGGGACTTTTTCTACGAGCAGTACTTC. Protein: CASSRGDFFYEQYF.

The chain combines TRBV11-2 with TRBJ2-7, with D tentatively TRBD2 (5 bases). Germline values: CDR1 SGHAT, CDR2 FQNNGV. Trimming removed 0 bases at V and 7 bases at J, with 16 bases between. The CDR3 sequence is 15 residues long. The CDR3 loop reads CASSLEPTFSGEQYF. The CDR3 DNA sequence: TGTGCCAGCAGCTTAGAGCCCACCTTTTCGGGGGAGCAGTACTTC.

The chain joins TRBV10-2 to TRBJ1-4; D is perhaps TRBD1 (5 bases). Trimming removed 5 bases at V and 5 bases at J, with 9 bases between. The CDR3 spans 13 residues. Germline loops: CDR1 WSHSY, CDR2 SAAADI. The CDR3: CASSNRLNEKLFF. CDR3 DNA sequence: TGCGCCAGCAGTAACAGGCTCAATGAAAAACTGTTTTTT.

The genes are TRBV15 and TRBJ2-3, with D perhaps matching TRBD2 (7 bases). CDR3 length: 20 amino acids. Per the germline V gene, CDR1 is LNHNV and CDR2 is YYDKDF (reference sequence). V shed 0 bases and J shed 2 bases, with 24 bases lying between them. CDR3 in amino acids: CATSRERRWEGGPFTDTQYF. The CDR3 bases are TGTGCCACCAGCAGAGAACGACGGTGGGAGGGGGGCCCCTTCACAGATACGCAGTATTTT.

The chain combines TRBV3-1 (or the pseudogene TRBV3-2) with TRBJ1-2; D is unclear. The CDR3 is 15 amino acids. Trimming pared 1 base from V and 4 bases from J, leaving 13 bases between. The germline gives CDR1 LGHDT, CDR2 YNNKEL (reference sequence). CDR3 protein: CASSQALSGSYGYTF. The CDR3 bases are TGTGCCAGCAGCCAAGCCCTCTCCGGGAGCTATGGCTACACCTTC.

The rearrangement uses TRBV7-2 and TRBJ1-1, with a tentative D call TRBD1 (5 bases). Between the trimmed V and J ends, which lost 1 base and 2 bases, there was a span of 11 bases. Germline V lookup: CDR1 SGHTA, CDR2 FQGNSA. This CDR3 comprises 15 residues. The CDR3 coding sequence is TGTGCCAGCAGCTTAGTGTCAGGGATAAACACTGAAGCTTTCTTT. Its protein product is CASSLVSGINTEAFF.

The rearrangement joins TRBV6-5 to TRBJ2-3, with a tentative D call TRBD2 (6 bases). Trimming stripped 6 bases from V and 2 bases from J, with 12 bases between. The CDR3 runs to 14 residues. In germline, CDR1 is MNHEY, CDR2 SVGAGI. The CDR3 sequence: CASRRGDFTDTQYF. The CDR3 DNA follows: TGTGCCAGCAGACGCGGGGACTTCACAGATACGCAGTATTTT.

The CDR3 DNA reads TGCGCCAGCAGCCGCCTACCCTGGGACAGGGTCAATGGCTACACCTTC. Translated: CASSRLPWDRVNGYTF. The V and J genes are TRBV4-1 and TRBJ1-2, with 9 bases lining up with TRBD1. Trimming removed 4 bases from V and 6 bases from J; junction bases left unmatched: 12. CDR1 MGHRA and CDR2 YSYEKL come from the germline V gene. The length of the CDR3 is 16 residues.

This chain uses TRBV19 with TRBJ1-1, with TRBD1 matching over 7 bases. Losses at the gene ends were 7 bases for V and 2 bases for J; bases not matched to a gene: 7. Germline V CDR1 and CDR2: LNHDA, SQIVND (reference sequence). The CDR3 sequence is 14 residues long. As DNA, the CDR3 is TGTGCCAGTAATTCGGGACAGCCCAACACTGAAGCTTTCTTT. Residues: CASNSGQPNTEAFF.

DNA for the CDR3: TGTGCCAGCAGCCTAGACTCCTTCGAGCAGTTCTTC. Translating it yields CASSLDSFEQFF. V is TRBV14 and J is TRBJ2-1, with D uncertain. Per the germline V gene, CDR1 is SGHDN and CDR2 is FVKESK. CDR3 size: 12 residues. Trimming removed 4 bases at V and 10 bases at J, with 11 bases between. The full variable domain, completed using reference TRBV14 and TRBJ2-1, is EAGVTQFPSHSVIEKGQTVTLRCDPISGHDNLYWYRRVMGKEIKFLLHFVKESKQDESGMPNNRFLAERTGGTYSTLKVQPAELEDSGVYFCASSLDSFEQFFGPGTRLTVL.

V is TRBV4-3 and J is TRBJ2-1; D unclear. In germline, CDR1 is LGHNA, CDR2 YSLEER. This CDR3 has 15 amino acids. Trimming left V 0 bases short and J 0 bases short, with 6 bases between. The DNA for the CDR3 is TGCGCCAGCAGCCAAGACAGTGGCTCCTACAATGAGCAGTTCTTC. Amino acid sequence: CASSQDSGSYNEQFF.

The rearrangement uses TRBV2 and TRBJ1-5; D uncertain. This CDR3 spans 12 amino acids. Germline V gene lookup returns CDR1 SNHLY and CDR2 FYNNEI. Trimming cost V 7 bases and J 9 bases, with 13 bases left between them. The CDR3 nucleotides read TGTGCCAGCACGAGGGTCCCTGGGCCCCAGCATTTT. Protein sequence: CASTRVPGPQHF.

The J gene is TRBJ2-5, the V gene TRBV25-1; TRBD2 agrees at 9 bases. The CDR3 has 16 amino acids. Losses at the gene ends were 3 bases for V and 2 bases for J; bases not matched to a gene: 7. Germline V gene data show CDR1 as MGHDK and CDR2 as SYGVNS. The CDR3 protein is CASSEGEAGGQETQYF. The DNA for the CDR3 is TGTGCCAGCAGTGAGGGTGAAGCGGGGGGACAAGAGACCCAGTACTTC.

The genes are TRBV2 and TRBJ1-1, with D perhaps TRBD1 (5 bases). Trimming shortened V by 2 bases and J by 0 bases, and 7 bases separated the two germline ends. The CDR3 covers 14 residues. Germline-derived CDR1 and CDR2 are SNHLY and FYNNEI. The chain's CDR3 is CASSEQGMNTEAFF. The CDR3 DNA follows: TGTGCCAGCAGTGAACAGGGTATGAACACTGAAGCTTTCTTT.

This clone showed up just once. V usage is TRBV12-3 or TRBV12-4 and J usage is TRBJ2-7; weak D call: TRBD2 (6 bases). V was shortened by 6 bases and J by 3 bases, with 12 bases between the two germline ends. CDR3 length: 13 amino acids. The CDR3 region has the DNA TGTGCCAGCAGCGCAAACGGGGGCTACGAGCAGTACTTC. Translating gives CASSANGGYEQYF.

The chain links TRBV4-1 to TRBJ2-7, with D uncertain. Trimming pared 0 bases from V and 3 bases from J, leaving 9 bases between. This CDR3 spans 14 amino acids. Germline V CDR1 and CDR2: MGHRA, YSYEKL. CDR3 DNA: TGCGCCAGCAGCCAAGATATCGACAACTACGAGCAGTACTTC. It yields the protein CASSQDIDNYEQYF.

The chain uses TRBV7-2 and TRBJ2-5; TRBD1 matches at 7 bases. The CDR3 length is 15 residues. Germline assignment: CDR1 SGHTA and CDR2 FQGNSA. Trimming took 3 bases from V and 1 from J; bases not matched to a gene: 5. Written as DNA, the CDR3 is TGTGCCAGCAGCTTCCAGGGACAGTTCCAAGAGACCCAGTACTTC. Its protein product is CASSFQGQFQETQYF.

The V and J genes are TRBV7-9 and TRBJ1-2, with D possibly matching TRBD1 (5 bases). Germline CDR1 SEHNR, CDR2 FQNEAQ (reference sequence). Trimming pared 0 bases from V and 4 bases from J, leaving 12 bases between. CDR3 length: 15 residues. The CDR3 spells CASSLARAGPYGYTF. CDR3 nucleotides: TGTGCCAGCAGCTTAGCCCGGGCAGGGCCCTATGGCTACACCTTC.